These 8 T cell receptor beta chains share one sample of origin, sequenced in a study of CD8+ T cells in alopecia areata. Extracted RNA was reverse transcribed into cDNA, the sequencing template. Measured with immunoSEQ multiplex PCR; TCRdb has only the in-frame clones, and not every one. The table includes about 74,000 clones, approximately 30% detected once. Treatment defined: oral pan-JAK inhibitor, 5-10 mg twice daily. Sequencing was performed on CD8+ T cells sorted from blood, taken at week 4, from a patient treated with tofacitinib. All receptors come from a human donor with alopecia areata.

The CDR3 coding sequence is TGTGCCAGCAGCTTATCCTACAACAGGGGCGGAGAGGGCTACGAGCAGTACTTC. Protein product: CASSLSYNRGGEGYEQYF. This sequence joins TRBV7-8 and TRBJ2-7, with 7 bases fitting TRBD1. The germline CDR1 and CDR2 sequences are SGHVS and FQNEAQ. Unmatched junction bases numbered 16, after V lost 2 bases and J lost 3 bases. CDR3 length: 18 residues. Full variable domain (missing parts from reference TRBV7-8 and TRBJ2-7): GAGVSQSPRYKVAKRGQDVALRCDPISGHVSLFWYQQALGQGPEFLTYFQNEAQLDKSGLPSDRFFAERPEGSVSTLKIQRTQQEDSAVYLCASSLSYNRGGEGYEQYFGPGTRLTVT.

V and J are TRBV7-9 and TRBJ2-5; D gene uncertain. This CDR3 is 12 amino acids long. The germline V gene has CDR1 SEHNR and CDR2 FQNEAQ (reference sequence). V was cut by 0 bases and J by 3 bases, with 2 bases left in between. CDR3 sequence reads: CASSLAEETQYF. CDR3 in DNA: TGTGCCAGCAGCTTAGCCGAAGAGACCCAGTACTTC.

This clone has just a few counts. The V gene is TRBV2, the J gene TRBJ2-1; 8 bases match TRBD2. V was clipped by 6 bases and J by 9 bases; unmatched bases: 19. The CDR3 has 17 residues. CDR1 is SNHLY, CDR2 FYNNEI, per germline. Here the CDR3 DNA reads TGTGCCAGCAGCCCAACTGGTTGGAGCGGGAGTCGAGTTGAGCAGTTCTTC. Protein sequence: CASSPTGWSGSRVEQFF.

This clone was counted only a few times. Here the CDR3 reads CAYTAGEYNEQFF. In DNA form, the CDR3 reads TGTGCTTACACGGCCGGAGAATACAATGAGCAGTTCTTC. The chain recombines TRBV2 with TRBJ2-1; D call uncertain. The germline gives CDR1 SNHLY, CDR2 FYNNEI. The CDR3 runs 13 residues.

This chain's CDR3 is CAWSGGLAFDTQYF. The DNA of the CDR3 is TGTGCCTGGAGTGGGGGACTAGCTTTCGATACGCAGTATTTT. The V call is TRBV30, the J call TRBJ2-3; 9 nucleotides match TRBD2. CDR3 length equals 14 residues. The germline V gene has CDR1 GTSNPN and CDR2 SVGIG (reference sequence). V dropped 1 base and J dropped 6; count of bases not matched to a gene: 5.

The rearrangement joins TRBV29-1 to TRBJ2-1, with 10 bases identical to TRBD2. This CDR3 comprises 14 residues. The J segment lost 7 bases and the V segment lost 3 bases, leaving 6 bases of the junction unmatched. Looked up from germline, CDR1 is SQVTM and CDR2 is ANQGSEA. CDR3 bases: TGCAGCGTTGAGGGACTAGCGTTCCGAAATGAGCAGTTCTTC. This translates into CSVEGLAFRNEQFF.

This clone has more than one count but fewer than ten. The V call is TRBV11-2, the J call TRBJ2-7; D may correspond to TRBD1 or TRBD2 (6 bases each). Trimming removed 6 bases at V and 5 bases at J, with 11 bases between. The CDR3 loop spans 12 amino acids. CDR1 is SGHAT, CDR2 FQNNGV, per germline. CDR3 residues: CASRARGHEQYF. The CDR3 nucleotides are TGTGCCAGCAGAGCCCGGGGGCACGAGCAGTACTTC.

The chain uses TRBV25-1 and TRBJ1-2, with TRBD1 matching over 7 bases. Unmatched junction bases numbered 5, after V lost 4 bases and J lost 6 bases. Germline lookup yields CDR1 MGHDK and CDR2 SYGVNS. The CDR3 is 13 residues long. CDR3 sequence (DNA): TGTGCCAGCAGTGGACAGGGCCTGGATGGCTACACCTTC. This encodes CASSGQGLDGYTF.